These T cell receptor beta chains were read from a single sample in a study of blood T cell repertoires in COVID-19. The assay was immunoSEQ multiplex PCR, and TCRdb's table has in-frame clones only and misses some. The sample contains about 240,000 clones, more than 70% of which appear only once. The sequenced material came from peripheral blood. These receptors were obtained from a man aged 80 or over with acute or convalescent COVID-19. CDR3s include the opening cysteine and the closing phenylalanine or tryptophan. D genes are given only for firm matches. Size tells how often a clone was seen (once, few, many) or the class of an expanded clone, and some rows leave it out.

v_gene: TRBV5-5; abundance: .; d_gene: TRBD1; j_gene: TRBJ2-3; CDR3aa: CASSLALTGSTDTQYF; CDR3nt: TGTGCCAGCAGCCTTGCGCTGACAGGGAGCACAGATACGCAGTATTTT
v_gene: TRBV28; abundance: .; d_gene: TRBD1; j_gene: TRBJ2-1; CDR3aa: CASFTGTGYIEQFF; CDR3nt: TGTGCCAGCTTTACCGGGACAGGGTATATTGAGCAGTTCTTC
v_gene: TRBV11-2; abundance: .; d_gene: TRBD1; j_gene: TRBJ2-4; CDR3aa: CASTLQGVVAKNIQYF; CDR3nt: TGTGCCAGCACCCTCCAGGGGGTAGTGGCCAAAAACATTCAGTACTTC
v_gene: TRBV15; abundance: .; d_gene: .; j_gene: TRBJ1-5; CDR3aa: CATSRATGFNQPQHF; CDR3nt: TGTGCCACCAGCAGAGCAACGGGGTTCAATCAGCCCCAGCATTTT
v_gene: TRBV7-8; abundance: .; d_gene: .; j_gene: TRBJ1-1; CDR3aa: CASSLGQVLDTEAFF; CDR3nt: TGTGCCAGCAGCTTAGGACAGGTTTTGGACACTGAAGCTTTCTTT
v_gene: TRBV7-2; abundance: once; d_gene: .; j_gene: TRBJ2-3; CDR3aa: CASSWGQGTDTQYF; CDR3nt: TGTGCCAGCAGTTGGGGGCAGGGAACAGATACGCAGTATTTT
v_gene: TRBV4-2; abundance: .; d_gene: .; j_gene: TRBJ1-4; CDR3aa: CASSQAIGTPNEKLFF; CDR3nt: TGTGCCAGCAGCCAGGCTATCGGGACACCTAATGAAAAACTGTTTTTT
v_gene: TRBV7-2; abundance: .; d_gene: .; j_gene: TRBJ2-2; CDR3aa: CASSLALRDTGELFF; CDR3nt: TGTGCCAGCAGCTTAGCGTTGCGGGACACCGGGGAGCTGTTTTTT
v_gene: TRBV28; abundance: .; d_gene: TRBD1; j_gene: TRBJ1-2; CDR3aa: CASTFPGQIYGYTF; CDR3nt: TGTGCCAGCACCTTCCCGGGACAGATCTATGGCTACACCTTC
v_gene: TRBV3-1/TRBV3-2; abundance: .; d_gene: .; j_gene: TRBJ1-4; CDR3aa: CASSPTQGWSFEKLFF; CDR3nt: TGTGCCAGCAGCCCAACACAGGGCTGGTCTTTTGAAAAACTGTTTTTT
v_gene: TRBV19; abundance: .; d_gene: .; j_gene: TRBJ1-5; CDR3aa: CASRPGQSNQPQHF; CDR3nt: TGTGCCAGTAGACCGGGACAAAGTAATCAGCCCCAGCATTTT
v_gene: TRBV3-1/TRBV3-2; abundance: .; d_gene: .; j_gene: TRBJ2-1; CDR3aa: CASSQTGDVYNEQFF; CDR3nt: TGTGCCAGCAGCCAAACGGGAGACGTTTACAATGAGCAGTTCTTC
v_gene: TRBV6-1; abundance: once; d_gene: TRBD1; j_gene: TRBJ2-7; CDR3aa: CASTPGQGGAQYF; CDR3nt: TGTGCCAGCACCCCGGGACAGGGGGGCGCGCAGTACTTC
v_gene: TRBV13; abundance: .; d_gene: TRBD2; j_gene: TRBJ2-7; CDR3aa: CASTPVGLSGHEQYF; CDR3nt: TGTGCCAGCACCCCCGTGGGACTATCCGGGCACGAGCAGTACTTC
v_gene: TRBV19; abundance: .; d_gene: .; j_gene: TRBJ2-1; CDR3aa: CASSNMGGNEQFF; CDR3nt: TGTGCCAGTAGTAACATGGGGGGCAATGAGCAGTTCTTC
v_gene: TRBV15; abundance: .; d_gene: .; j_gene: TRBJ1-1; CDR3aa: CATSYRTANTEAFF; CDR3nt: TGTGCCACCAGCTATCGGACAGCGAACACTGAAGCTTTCTTT
v_gene: TRBV20-1; abundance: .; d_gene: .; j_gene: TRBJ1-2; CDR3aa: CSAKGDYTF; CDR3nt: TGCAGTGCCAAAGGGGACTACACCTTC
v_gene: TRBV6-5; abundance: .; d_gene: .; j_gene: TRBJ2-6; CDR3aa: CASSTSSGANVLTF; CDR3nt: TGTGCCAGCAGTACTAGCTCTGGGGCCAACGTCCTGACTTTC
v_gene: TRBV18; abundance: few; d_gene: TRBD2; j_gene: TRBJ2-2; CDR3aa: CASSQTGTRDTGELFF; CDR3nt: TGTGCCAGCTCCCAAACCGGGACTAGGGACACCGGGGAGCTGTTTTTT
v_gene: TRBV3-1/TRBV3-2; abundance: .; d_gene: TRBD2; j_gene: TRBJ2-2; CDR3aa: CASSQGLAGPSNTGELFF; CDR3nt: TGTGCCAGCAGCCAAGGCCTAGCGGGACCTTCGAACACCGGGGAGCTGTTTTTT
v_gene: TRBV4-3; abundance: .; d_gene: .; j_gene: TRBJ1-1; CDR3aa: CASSQAPDTEAFF; CDR3nt: TGCGCCAGCAGCCAAGCCCCGGACACTGAAGCTTTCTTT
v_gene: TRBV27; abundance: .; d_gene: TRBD2; j_gene: TRBJ2-7; CDR3aa: CASRLAGGFGEQYF; CDR3nt: TGTGCCAGCAGACTAGCGGGGGGCTTTGGGGAGCAGTACTTC
v_gene: TRBV7-2; abundance: few; d_gene: .; j_gene: TRBJ1-2; CDR3aa: CASSLAGGTPNYGYTF; CDR3nt: TGTGCCAGCAGCTTAGCGGGAGGGACCCCAAACTATGGCTACACCTTC
v_gene: TRBV27; abundance: .; d_gene: TRBD2; j_gene: TRBJ2-1; CDR3aa: CASRASGRGSYNEQFF; CDR3nt: TGTGCCAGCAGGGCCAGCGGGAGGGGATCCTACAATGAGCAGTTCTTC
v_gene: TRBV20-1; abundance: .; d_gene: .; j_gene: TRBJ1-4; CDR3aa: CSAGGDTEKLFF; CDR3nt: TGCAGTGCTGGTGGGGACACTGAAAAACTGTTTTTT
v_gene: TRBV15; abundance: .; d_gene: .; j_gene: TRBJ1-4; CDR3aa: CATSRGPGISNEKLFF; CDR3nt: TGTGCCACCAGCAGAGGTCCCGGGATCTCTAATGAAAAACTGTTTTTT
v_gene: TRBV5-1; abundance: .; d_gene: TRBD2; j_gene: TRBJ2-1; CDR3aa: CASSGMALAGGPSSYNEQFF; CDR3nt: TGCGCCAGCAGCGGAATGGCCCTAGCGGGAGGCCCTAGCTCCTACAATGAGCAGTTCTTC
v_gene: TRBV24-1; abundance: .; d_gene: .; j_gene: TRBJ1-2; CDR3aa: CATSDPTQGGYGYTF; CDR3nt: TGTGCCACCAGTGACCCGACTCAGGGAGGCTATGGCTACACCTTC